The entry that follows covers one T cell receptor (beta chain) sequence. Its antigen is still unknown. Sequenced by immunoSEQ multiplex PCR; TCRdb stores in-frame clones only, minus some. The sample has under 300,000 clones; approximately 70% are singletons. The data originate from a study of shared clonotypes between healthy human individuals. Study conclusions and caveats: Rarefaction analysis demonstrated incomplete sorted-subset sequencing notwithstanding large depth.

V trimming: 9 bases; J trimming: 4 bases; junction bases outside the gene matches: 14. This CDR3 comprises 15 residues. Germline lookup yields CDR1 LNHDA and CDR2 SQIVND (reference sequence). This chain connects TRBV19 to TRBJ2-7, with 8 bases identical to TRBD1. The receptor was isolated from a man aged 25-45 years in good health. Input material: memory CD4+ T cells sorted from blood. Subset reported: CD45RA-negative fraction. Here the CDR3 reads CARLPGNRGNYEQYF. In DNA, the CDR3 is TGTGCCAGGCTTCCAGGGAACAGGGGGAATTACGAGCAGTACTTC.